The 29 T cell receptor beta chains below were found in one sample sequenced in a study of blood T cell repertoires in COVID-19. Produced via immunoSEQ multiplex PCR; TCRdb's table is partial and in-frame only. Of 200,000 to 250,000 clones detected, around four fifths appear once; the ten largest clones hold roughly 7.6%. Sequenced input: peripheral blood. The receptors stem from a woman aged 45 to 65 with active or convalescent COVID-19.

The rearrangement links TRBV3-1 (or the pseudogene TRBV3-2) to TRBJ1-1, with TRBD1 matching over 9 bases. Germline lookup yields CDR1 LGHDT and CDR2 YNNKEL (reference sequence). The CDR3 runs to 16 residues. V lost 0 bases, J lost 4 bases, and 6 bases stayed unmatched. CDR3 sequence: CASSQEVRTGATEAFF. CDR3 coding DNA: TGTGCCAGCAGCCAAGAGGTTAGGACAGGGGCCACTGAAGCTTTCTTT.

V usage is TRBV7-3 and J usage is TRBJ2-3; 8 bases map to TRBD1. There are 15 residues in the CDR3. Germline V lookup: CDR1 SGHTA, CDR2 FQGTGA. V trimming: 4 bases; J trimming: 6 bases; junction bases outside the gene matches: 9. This chain's CDR3 is CASSSSRTGLDTQYF. The CDR3 nucleotides read TGTGCCAGCAGCTCGTCCCGGACAGGGTTGGATACGCAGTATTTT.

The chain links TRBV4-2 to TRBJ2-5, with D unclear. Deletions cut 3 bases from V and 2 bases from J, with 10 bases between. The germline gives CDR1 LGHNA, CDR2 YNFKEQ. This CDR3 contains 14 residues. CDR3 in amino acids: CASSQQVLQETQYF. The CDR3 nucleotides are TGTGCCAGCAGCCAGCAAGTGCTACAAGAGACCCAGTACTTC.

This clone was counted a few times. This rearrangement joins TRBV28 to TRBJ2-7; 8 bases agree with TRBD2. This CDR3 spans 14 amino acids. In germline, CDR1 is MDHEN, CDR2 SYDVKM. V lost 7 bases and J lost 4; bases outside the gene matches: 9. For the CDR3, the DNA is TGTGCCAGCAAACCCGGGACTAGGACATACGAGCAGTACTTC. It yields the protein CASKPGTRTYEQYF.

The rearrangement links TRBV2 to TRBJ1-6; D unclear. Germline V gene data show CDR1 as SNHLY and CDR2 as FYNNEI. This CDR3 has 13 amino acids. V was trimmed by 6 bases and J by 10 bases, leaving 13 bases between them. CDR3: CASSLGRNSPLHF. For the CDR3, the DNA is TGTGCCAGCAGCCTCGGGAGAAACTCACCCCTCCACTTT.

V and J are TRBV28 and TRBJ2-1; TRBD1 agrees at 7 bases. The V segment lost 5 bases and the J segment 8 bases; nucleotides outside the gene matches: 12. CDR1 and CDR2 from the germline V gene are MDHEN and SYDVKM. The CDR3 runs to 15 residues. The CDR3: CASSPTGTTNDEQFF. For the CDR3, the DNA is TGTGCCAGCAGTCCGACAGGGACCACGAACGATGAGCAGTTCTTC.

V usage is TRBV28 and J usage is TRBJ2-2; 7 bases agree with TRBD2. CDR3 size: 15 residues. The trim removed 3 bases at V and 1 base at J, leaving 2 bases unmatched. Germline values: CDR1 MDHEN, CDR2 SYDVKM. CDR3 DNA: TGTGCCAGCAGTTTTGGGGGGGTGAACACCGGGGAGCTGTTTTTT. Protein: CASSFGGVNTGELFF. Complete variable domain (other parts from reference TRBV28 and TRBJ2-2): DVKVTQSSRYLVKRTGEKVFLECVQDMDHENMFWYRQDPGLGLRLIYFSYDVKMKEKGDIPEGYSVSREKKERFSLILESASTNQTSMYLCASSFGGVNTGELFFGEGSRLTVL.

The rearrangement links TRBV7-2 to TRBJ2-1; 10 bases match TRBD2. The CDR3 spans 15 residues. The V segment lost 4 bases and the J segment 3 bases; nucleotides outside the gene matches: 3. Germline V CDR1 and CDR2: SGHTA, FQGNSA. The CDR3 DNA sequence: TGTGCCAGCAGCTCTGGACTAGCGGTCTACAATGAGCAGTTCTTC. It is translated as CASSSGLAVYNEQFF.

The chain employs TRBV5-6 and TRBJ1-5; no reliable D call. The CDR3 has 14 residues. The V and J ends lost 0 bases and 4 bases respectively, with 8 bases between them. Germline assignment: CDR1 SGHDT and CDR2 YYEEEE. For the CDR3, the DNA is TGTGCCAGCAGCTTGGGGCCCTTAAATCAGCCCCAGCATTTT. Protein: CASSLGPLNQPQHF.

The chain has TRBV25-1 and TRBJ1-2; D remains unclear. The germline gives CDR1 MGHDK, CDR2 SYGVNS. The CDR3 extends over 14 amino acids. The ends were cut back, 6 bases at V and 7 bases at J, with 18 bases in the middle. The CDR3 loop reads CASSPIGAGGGYTF. CDR3 coding DNA: TGTGCCAGCAGCCCGATCGGTGCCGGAGGTGGCTACACCTTC.

The rearrangement uses TRBV14 and TRBJ2-1; possible D gene TRBD1, 6 bases. Trimming took off 2 bases at V and 7 bases at J, with 24 bases between the two ends. The CDR3 contains 18 residues. CDR1 SGHDN and CDR2 FVKESK come from the germline V gene. The CDR3 region has the DNA TGTGCCAGCAGCCAACTGATGACGGACAGAACCAGGAAAAATGAGCAGTTCTTC. It translates to CASSQLMTDRTRKNEQFF.

This chain uses TRBV12-1 with TRBJ1-1. TRBV12-1 is labeled a pseudogene. The CDR3 runs to 14 residues. This CDR3 is CASSFYGENPEAFF. In DNA form, the CDR3 reads TGTGCCAGCAGCTTTTACGGGGAAAACCCTGAAGCTTTCTTT.

The V gene is TRBV5-1, the J gene TRBJ1-2; 9 nucleotides align to TRBD1. The CDR3 has 15 amino acids. CDR1 and CDR2 (germline): SGHRS, YFSETQ. V was clipped by 3 bases and J by 8 bases; unmatched bases: 11. In nucleotides, the CDR3 is TGCGCCAGCAGCTGGGGGACAGGGAGCTATGAGGGCTACACCTTC. It encodes CASSWGTGSYEGYTF.

V is TRBV28 and J is TRBJ2-5, with 8 bases aligning to TRBD2. After removal of 0 bases from V and 1 base from J, the junction contained 1 base not matched to a gene. This CDR3 is built from 15 residues. CDR1 is MDHEN and CDR2 is SYDVKM in the germline V gene. The CDR3 loop is CASSLWSGGQETQYF. The DNA of the CDR3 is TGTGCCAGCAGTTTATGGAGCGGGGGCCAAGAGACCCAGTACTTC.

The J gene is TRBJ1-1, the V gene TRBV6-5; TRBD1 matches 7 bases. J lost 2 bases, V lost 6 bases, and 3 bases had no gene match. Germline CDR1 is MNHEY and CDR2 is SVGAGI. The CDR3 covers 13 residues. CDR3 region: CASSRQGNTEAFF. CDR3 nucleotide sequence: TGTGCCAGCAGCCGACAGGGAAACACTGAAGCTTTCTTT.

This clone was picked up a small number of times. V usage is TRBV28 and J usage is TRBJ2-2; TRBD1 is a possible D gene (6 bases). The CDR3 is 12 amino acids. Germline values: CDR1 MDHEN, CDR2 SYDVKM. The V end was cut by 6 bases, the J end by 7 bases, with 9 bases between. For the CDR3, the DNA is TGTGCCAGCAGGGGGACAAACGGGGAGCTGTTTTTT. Protein sequence: CASRGTNGELFF.

The V call is TRBV2, the J call TRBJ2-3; 7 bases agree with TRBD2. J gave up 10 bases and V 7 bases, and 8 bases lay outside the gene matches. This CDR3 has 12 amino acids. Germline CDR1 SNHLY, CDR2 FYNNEI. The CDR3 is CASIRSGAAQYF. The CDR3, as DNA: TGTGCCAGCATAAGGAGCGGGGCAGCGCAGTATTTT.

The genes are TRBV6-1 and TRBJ1-2; a possible D gene is TRBD1 (6 bases). The germline gives CDR1 MNHNS, CDR2 SASEGT. V shed 0 bases and J shed 5 bases, with 10 bases lying between them. The CDR3 runs 14 residues. The CDR3 loop reads CASSEAGGGYGYTF. CDR3 nucleotide sequence: TGTGCCAGCAGTGAAGCAGGGGGAGGGTATGGCTACACCTTC.

This chain joins TRBV28 and TRBJ2-7; 9 bases align to TRBD1. The CDR3 runs 14 residues. Germline lookup yields CDR1 MDHEN and CDR2 SYDVKM. V was clipped by 7 bases and J by 2 bases; unmatched bases: 6. For the CDR3, the DNA is TGTGCCAGCACCACGGGACAGGGCCCCTACGAGCAGTACGTC. Its translation is CASTTGQGPYEQYV.

By sample share, this clone is medium-sized (0.01 to 0.1%). CDR3 loop: CASSQEGVRDEKLFF. The CDR3 DNA reads TGCGCCAGCAGCCAAGAAGGAGTCAGGGATGAAAAACTGTTTTTT. The chain employs TRBV4-1 and TRBJ1-4; the D gene is possibly TRBD1 (5 bases). This CDR3 region has 15 residues. The V end was cut by 0 bases, the J end by 6 bases, with 11 bases between. Germline values: CDR1 MGHRA, CDR2 YSYEKL.

The CDR3 coding sequence is TGTGCCAGCAGCCAAGGGGCCTTATCTGGAAACACCATATATTTT. This translates into CASSQGALSGNTIYF. This chain links TRBV3-1 (or the pseudogene TRBV3-2) with TRBJ1-3; no firm D call. V lost 1 base, J lost 1 base, and 8 bases lay in between. Germline lookup yields CDR1 LGHDT and CDR2 YNNKEL (reference sequence). This CDR3 is built from 15 residues.

The chain is built from TRBV4-1 and TRBJ2-7; 10 nucleotides line up with TRBD2. Germline trimming cut 2 bases from V and 2 bases from J; bases unmatched to any gene: 6. The germline CDR1 and CDR2 sequences are MGHRA and YSYEKL. This CDR3 comprises 16 residues. CDR3: CASSQPTSGTPYEQYF. In nucleotides, the CDR3 is TGCGCCAGCAGCCAACCCACTAGCGGGACCCCCTACGAGCAGTACTTC.

The chain carries TRBV28 and TRBJ2-7; 8 bases fit TRBD2. The CDR3 is made up of 13 amino acids. Germline V gene sequence: CDR1 MDHEN, CDR2 SYDVKM. Unmatched junction bases numbered 6, after V lost 5 bases and J lost 6 bases. As DNA, the CDR3 is TGTGCCAGCAGTCGGGAGGGGCTCGCCGAGCAGTACGTC. It translates to CASSREGLAEQYV.

This clone has only a few counts. The CDR3 DNA reads as TGTGCCTGGAGGGATACAGGGTGGGCTTTCTTT. Translating gives CAWRDTGWAFF. V and J are TRBV30 and TRBJ1-1, with a possible D match to TRBD1 (6 bases). Trimming cost V 3 bases and J 11 bases, with 13 bases left between them. CDR3 length: 11 amino acids. Germline-derived CDR1 and CDR2 are GTSNPN and SVGIG (reference sequence).

This chain uses TRBV5-4 with TRBJ1-2; possibly TRBD1 for D (5 bases). The CDR3 runs to 14 residues. Between the trimmed V and J ends, which lost 5 bases and 4 bases, there was a span of 15 bases. The germline V gene encodes CDR1 SGHNT and CDR2 YYREEE (reference sequence). The CDR3, as DNA: TGTGCCAGCAGTCGTCCCCAGGGCCTCTATGGCTACACCTTC. Amino acids: CASSRPQGLYGYTF.

V and J are TRBV2 and TRBJ2-2, with D uncertain. The CDR3 contains 13 residues. Trimming left V 4 bases short and J 5 bases short, with 8 bases between. Germline CDR1 and CDR2: SNHLY and FYNNEI. The CDR3 nucleotides read TGTGCCAGCAGTGTGGGCAGTACCGGGGAGCTGTTTTTT. Its protein is CASSVGSTGELFF. The full variable domain, in which reference TRBV2 and TRBJ2-2 provide the parts outside the CDR3, is EPEVTQTPSHQVTQMGQEVILRCVPISNHLYFYWYRQILGQKVEFLVSFYNNEISEKSEIFDDQFSVERPDGSNFTLKIRSTKLEDSAMYFCASSVGSTGELFFGEGSRLTVL.

J is TRBJ2-5 and V is TRBV29-1, with D possibly being TRBD1 (5 bases). V shed 6 bases and J shed 4 bases, with 12 bases lying between them. CDR3 length: 12 residues. Germline V gene data show CDR1 as SQVTM and CDR2 as ANQGSEA. The CDR3 nucleotides read TGCAGCGTGGTCCTAGGGGCAGAGACCCAGTACTTC. This sequence encodes CSVVLGAETQYF.

The rearrangement links TRBV28 to TRBJ2-1; tentatively, D is TRBD1 (5 bases). There are 13 residues in the CDR3. Germline CDR1 is MDHEN and CDR2 is SYDVKM. The V end was cut by 6 bases, the J end by 8 bases, with 14 bases between. The chain's CDR3 is CASSSTRVYEQFF. CDR3 DNA sequence: TGTGCCAGCAGCTCTACCAGGGTATATGAGCAGTTCTTC.

The V gene is TRBV9, the J gene TRBJ1-2; tentatively, D is TRBD1 (6 bases). Germline loops: CDR1 SGDLS, CDR2 YYNGEE. This CDR3 region has 15 residues. The V gene lost 4 bases and the J gene lost 5 bases, with 18 bases spanning the gap. CDR3 sequence: CASSTLPDSLYGYTF. The CDR3 region has the DNA TGTGCCAGCAGCACCCTCCCGGACAGCCTTTATGGCTACACCTTC.